These 29 T cell receptor beta chains were all obtained from the same sample, sequenced in a study of cytomegalovirus exposure and HLA in healthy donors. It was with 60 Vbeta and 13 Jbeta primers that the PCR ran. TCRdb's copy holds only in-frame clones and misses some; the assay was immunoSEQ multiplex PCR. The data hold approximately 200,000 clones, with just under 75% observed a single time. The sample consisted of PBMCs. These TCRs come from a young man in good health and CMV-seropositive.

This clone was seen more than once but under ten times. The chain is built from TRBV5-1 and TRBJ1-6; no firm D call. This CDR3 is 14 amino acids long. V was pared by 0 bases and J by 10 bases, with 11 bases between. Germline values: CDR1 SGHRS, CDR2 YFSETQ. CDR3 loop: CASSLVGVGSPLHF. As DNA, the CDR3 is TGCGCCAGCAGCTTGGTCGGGGTAGGATCACCCCTCCACTTT.

This clone was seen a handful of times. At the DNA level, this CDR3 is encoded by other sequences in the same sample as well. V is TRBV6-5 and J is TRBJ2-7; TRBD1 is a possible D gene (6 bases). The germline gives CDR1 MNHEY, CDR2 SVGAGI. Trimming removed 0 bases at V and 6 bases at J, with 9 bases between. CDR3 length: 13 amino acids. The CDR3 DNA reads as TGTGCCAGCAGTTACTCCCTACAGGGCGAGCAGTACTTC. This encodes CASSYSLQGEQYF.

This sequence joins TRBV7-2 and TRBJ1-1; 7 nucleotides agree with TRBD1. The trim removed 3 bases at V and 2 bases at J, leaving 3 bases unmatched. CDR3 length equals 14 residues. Germline V lookup: CDR1 SGHTA, CDR2 FQGNSA. The DNA of the CDR3 is TGTGCCAGCAGCTTCGGACAGGCAAACACTGAAGCTTTCTTT. It encodes CASSFGQANTEAFF.

This clone was observed a few times. The chain employs TRBV7-3 and TRBJ2-5, with D perhaps TRBD1 (6 bases). The CDR3 consists of 14 residues. V was pared by 8 bases and J by 5 bases, with 18 bases between. The V gene's germline CDR1 is SGHTA and CDR2 FQGTGA. Here the CDR3 reads CASSPQGRRETQYF. The CDR3, as DNA: TGTGCCAGCTCCCCACAGGGTCGTCGGGAGACCCAGTACTTC.

The chain joins TRBV5-8 to TRBJ2-1; the match to TRBD2 covers 13 bases. CDR3 length: 17 residues. V shed 4 bases and J 8 bases; nucleotides not matched to a gene: 12. The germline V gene has CDR1 SGHTS and CDR2 YDEGEE. The CDR3 spells CASSTRLAGGIADEQFF. In nucleotides, the CDR3 is TGTGCCAGCAGCACCCGACTAGCGGGGGGTATAGCCGATGAGCAGTTCTTC.

V gene TRBV27 combines with J gene TRBJ1-2; a possible D gene is TRBD1 (5 bases). Deletions cut 6 bases from V and 2 bases from J, with 13 bases between. Germline values: CDR1 MNHEY, CDR2 SMNVEV (reference sequence). The CDR3 loop spans 14 amino acids. The CDR3 nucleotides are TGTGCCAGCAGGCAGGGAAGTTCGAACTATGGCTACACCTTC. Residues: CASRQGSSNYGYTF.

The genes are TRBV7-9 and TRBJ2-7, with D maybe TRBD2 (6 bases). Germline V gene sequence: CDR1 SEHNR, CDR2 FQNEAQ (reference sequence). There are 12 residues in the CDR3. V shed 3 bases and J shed 6 bases, with 9 bases lying between them. The CDR3 spells CASSLRRAEQYF. Here the CDR3 DNA reads TGTGCCAGCAGCTTGAGGAGGGCCGAGCAGTACTTC.

This clone was counted a few times. V gene TRBV7-2 combines with J gene TRBJ2-6; no firm D call. Germline CDR1 and CDR2: SGHTA and FQGNSA. The CDR3 totals 15 residues. The V and J ends lost 6 bases and 1 base respectively, with 10 bases between them. The CDR3 sequence is CASRPQLSGANVLTF. CDR3 sequence (DNA): TGTGCCAGCAGACCGCAGTTATCTGGGGCCAACGTCCTGACTTTC.

The chain couples TRBV6-5 to TRBJ1-3; no reliable D call. In germline, CDR1 is MNHEY, CDR2 SVGAGI. V lost 2 bases, J lost 7 bases, and 12 bases lay in between. The CDR3 has 14 residues. The CDR3 nucleotides are TGTGCCAGCAGTTACGCCGACACTGCGAACACCATATATTTT. Its protein product is CASSYADTANTIYF.

The V call is TRBV7-9, the J call TRBJ2-1; D might be TRBD1 (5 bases). CDR3 length: 12 residues. Germline V gene lookup returns CDR1 SEHNR and CDR2 FQNEAQ (reference sequence). Trimming pared 6 bases from V and 7 bases from J, leaving 10 bases between. The CDR3 loop is CASRFRENEQFF. The CDR3 region has the DNA TGTGCCAGCAGATTCAGGGAAAATGAGCAGTTCTTC.

The gene calls are TRBV12-5 and TRBJ1-2, with TRBD1 identical over 9 bases. V dropped 5 bases and J dropped 8; count of bases not matched to a gene: 6. CDR1 and CDR2 from the germline V gene are LGHNT and FRNRAP. The CDR3 runs to 13 residues. The CDR3 nucleotides read TGTGCTAGTGGTACAGGGGGCCCGTGGGGCTACACCTTC. It specifies CASGTGGPWGYTF. The full variable domain, completed using reference TRBV12-5 and TRBJ1-2, is DARVTQTPRHKVTEMGQEVTMRCQPILGHNTVFWYRQTMMQGLELLAYFRNRAPLDDSGMPKDRFSAEMPDATLATLKIQPSEPRDSAVYFCASGTGGPWGYTFGSGTRLTVV.

V and J are TRBV7-2 and TRBJ1-2; tentatively, D is TRBD1 (5 bases). Germline values: CDR1 SGHTA, CDR2 FQGNSA. The CDR3 length is 16 residues. Trimming stripped 4 bases from V and 4 bases from J, with 19 bases between. CDR3 amino acids: CASSSEGGGVVYGYTF. CDR3 bases: TGTGCCAGCAGCTCAGAGGGCGGGGGTGTCGTCTATGGCTACACCTTC.

This clone was observed a few times. V usage is TRBV7-2 and J usage is TRBJ2-2; 7 positions match TRBD2. Germline loops: CDR1 SGHTA, CDR2 FQGNSA. Unmatched junction bases numbered 5, after V lost 5 bases and J lost 5 bases. This CDR3 has 14 residues. The CDR3 region has the DNA TGTGCCAGCAGCCCAGAAGCGGGAACCGGGGAGCTGTTTTTT. It translates to CASSPEAGTGELFF.

CDR3 residues: CASSEHRGDTQYF. The CDR3, as DNA: TGTGCCAGCAGCGAGCACAGGGGGGATACGCAGTATTTT. The chain employs TRBV9 and TRBJ2-3; 8 positions match TRBD1. Per germline, CDR1 SGDLS and CDR2 YYNGEE. The CDR3 spans 13 residues. With V trimmed by 3 bases and J by 6 bases, 3 bases remained unmatched.

The chain links TRBV9 to TRBJ2-5, with a possible D match to TRBD1 (6 bases). Trimming stripped 0 bases from V and 4 bases from J, with 13 bases between. The length of the CDR3 is 15 residues. From germline, CDR1 is SGDLS and CDR2 YYNGEE. The CDR3 sequence: CASSVVGAAGETQYF. DNA for the CDR3: TGTGCCAGCAGCGTAGTGGGGGCTGCAGGAGAGACCCAGTACTTC.

The V gene is TRBV7-9, the J gene TRBJ2-1, with 9 bases identical to TRBD2. The germline gives CDR1 SEHNR, CDR2 FQNEAQ (reference sequence). The ends lost 11 bases at V and 14 bases at J; junction bases unmatched: 16. This CDR3 comprises 13 residues. For the CDR3, the DNA is TGTGCCTCCAAAGGGGCGGGAGGGATTGGAGAGTTCTTC. Its translation: CASKGAGGIGEFF.

The V call is TRBV18, the J call TRBJ1-4, with D tentatively TRBD1 (5 bases). The ends were cut back, 3 bases at V and 2 bases at J, with 7 bases in the middle. CDR3 length: 14 amino acids. Looked up from germline, CDR1 is KGHSH and CDR2 is LQKENI. This CDR3 is CASSPGLTNEKLFF. In DNA, the CDR3 is TGTGCCAGCTCACCGGGACTGACTAATGAAAAACTGTTTTTT.

The chain recombines TRBV6-1 with TRBJ2-7; weak D call: TRBD1 (5 bases). Germline V gene lookup returns CDR1 MNHNS and CDR2 SASEGT. V shed 1 base and J shed 2 bases, with 12 bases lying between them. This CDR3 region has 15 residues. The CDR3 nucleotides are TGTGCCAGCAGTGAAGAGGCAGGGTCAACCTACGAGCAGTACTTC. Its protein is CASSEEAGSTYEQYF.

This clone was observed a handful of times. The V call is TRBV11-2, the J call TRBJ2-2, with a weak D call TRBD2 (6 bases). In germline, CDR1 is SGHAT, CDR2 FQNNGV. The CDR3 is 15 residues long. V lost 5 bases and J 4 bases, leaving 14 bases between the germline ends. CDR3 nucleotides: TGTGCCAGCAGCGGATTGAGGGAGGCCACCGGGGAGCTGTTTTTT. Encoded protein: CASSGLREATGELFF.

The chain carries TRBV6-6 and TRBJ2-5; no firm D call. CDR3 length: 13 amino acids. Germline V lookup: CDR1 MNHNY, CDR2 SVGAGI (reference sequence). Between the trimmed V and J ends, which lost 6 bases and 9 bases, there was a span of 17 bases. CDR3 sequence (DNA): TGTGCCAGCAGCCCCCTGGCGTCGGCGGCCCAGTACTTC. Translating gives CASSPLASAAQYF.

This rearrangement joins TRBV11-2 to TRBJ2-1; TRBD1 matches 8 bases. Losses at the gene ends were 5 bases for V and 13 bases for J; bases not matched to a gene: 16. Germline CDR1 reads SGHAT; CDR2 reads FQNNGV. The CDR3 has 15 residues. The CDR3 is CASSTGQGATTGQFF. CDR3 in DNA: TGTGCCAGCAGCACCGGACAGGGAGCCACAACAGGTCAGTTCTTC.

The rearrangement uses TRBV30 and TRBJ2-1, with D perhaps matching TRBD1 (6 bases). The V gene lost 4 bases and the J gene lost 1 base, with 8 bases spanning the gap. Per the germline V gene, CDR1 is GTSNPN and CDR2 is SVGIG (reference sequence). This CDR3 has 13 amino acids. The chain's CDR3 is CAWNDRSYNEQFF. The CDR3 coding sequence is TGTGCCTGGAACGACAGGTCCTACAATGAGCAGTTCTTC.

The V call is TRBV5-4, the J call TRBJ1-6; the D is unclear. This CDR3 comprises 17 residues. Trimming removed 0 bases at V and 0 bases at J, with 10 bases between. Germline assignment: CDR1 SGHNT and CDR2 YYREEE (reference sequence). CDR3 amino acids: CASSLDSDSSYNSPLHF. The CDR3, as DNA: TGTGCCAGCAGCTTGGACTCTGATAGCTCCTATAATTCACCCCTCCACTTT.

J is TRBJ2-7 and V is TRBV27; the match to TRBD2 covers 8 bases. Germline CDR1 and CDR2: MNHEY and SMNVEV (reference sequence). Trimming cost V 6 bases and J 5 bases; bases outside gene matches: 15. The CDR3 extends over 16 amino acids. In DNA form, the CDR3 reads TGTGCCAGCAGCCCGGGGCCTAGCGGGCAAAACCACGAGCAGTACTTC. The encoded protein is CASSPGPSGQNHEQYF.

The J gene is TRBJ2-7, the V gene TRBV4-2; D gene uncertain. Looked up from germline, CDR1 is LGHNA and CDR2 is YNFKEQ. The CDR3 totals 13 residues. V lost 4 bases to trimming and J lost 4 bases, with 11 bases between them. The CDR3: CASSPRSVYEQYF. The CDR3 DNA is TGTGCCAGCAGCCCCCGTTCTGTTTACGAGCAGTACTTC.

The CDR3 protein is CASSMGTGAYEQYF. The CDR3 coding sequence is TGTGCCAGTAGTATGGGGACAGGGGCCTACGAGCAGTACTTC. The genes are TRBV19 and TRBJ2-7; the match to TRBD1 covers 10 bases. The germline gives CDR1 LNHDA, CDR2 SQIVND (reference sequence). This CDR3 region has 14 residues. The ends lost 3 bases at V and 2 bases at J; junction bases unmatched: 1.

The chain links TRBV14 to TRBJ2-3; D gene uncertain. Trimming took 0 bases from V and 2 from J, leaving 3 bases between them. The CDR3 runs to 13 residues. The germline V gene encodes CDR1 SGHDN and CDR2 FVKESK. This chain's CDR3 is CASSQEYTDTQYF. Written as DNA, the CDR3 is TGTGCCAGCAGCCAAGAATACACAGATACGCAGTATTTT.

This clone appeared a few times. The chain recombines TRBV7-2 with TRBJ2-5, with 9 bases lining up with TRBD2. CDR1 SGHTA and CDR2 FQGNSA come from the germline V gene. V lost 1 base to trimming and J lost 4 bases; unmatched junction nucleotides: 4. This CDR3 has 15 residues. Written as DNA, the CDR3 is TGTGCCAGCAGCTTAGGCGGGGGGGCGGGAGAGACCCAGTACTTC. Its protein is CASSLGGGAGETQYF.

The rearrangement links TRBV19 to TRBJ1-2; 8 positions match TRBD1. Germline loops: CDR1 LNHDA, CDR2 SQIVND (reference sequence). This CDR3 spans 15 amino acids. J gave up 4 bases and V 5 bases, and 9 bases lay outside the gene matches. The CDR3 protein is CASSSWTGSTYGYTF. The CDR3 region has the DNA TGTGCCAGTAGTTCATGGACAGGGAGTACCTATGGCTACACCTTC.